This T cell receptor (beta chain) was sequenced during a study of T cells after yellow fever vaccination. V lost 4 bases and J lost 7; bases outside the gene matches: 3. In germline, CDR1 is MGHDK, CDR2 SYGVNS. CDR3 size: 13 residues. This clonotype occurred a few times. From the 5' RACE reads, TCRdb called clonotypes with MiXCR, one entry per CDR3 protein. The data contain some 350,000 distinct CDR3 sequences, more than 9% of them singletons. The sample in question was PBMCs, obtained on the day of the first yellow fever vaccination. The J gene is TRBJ2-3, the V gene TRBV25-1, with 9 bases aligning to TRBD1. The TCR comes from a man aged 18-30 years who received the YFV17D yellow fever vaccine. Here the CDR3 DNA reads TGTGCCAGCAGTGGAGGGACAGGGCATACGCAGTATTTT. This translates into CASSGGTGHTQYF.